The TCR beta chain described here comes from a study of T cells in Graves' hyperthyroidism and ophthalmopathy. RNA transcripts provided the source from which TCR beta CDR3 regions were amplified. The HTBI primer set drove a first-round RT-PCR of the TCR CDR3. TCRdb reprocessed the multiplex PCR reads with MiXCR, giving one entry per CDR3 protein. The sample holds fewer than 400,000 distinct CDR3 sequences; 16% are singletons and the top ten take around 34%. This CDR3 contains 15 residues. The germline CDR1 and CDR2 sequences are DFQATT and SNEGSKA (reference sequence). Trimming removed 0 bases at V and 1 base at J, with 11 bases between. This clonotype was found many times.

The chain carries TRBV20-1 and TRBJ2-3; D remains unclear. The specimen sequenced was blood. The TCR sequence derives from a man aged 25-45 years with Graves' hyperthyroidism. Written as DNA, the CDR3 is TGCAGTGCTAGAGATCACAAGAAGGGCACAGATACGCAGTATTTT. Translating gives CSARDHKKGTDTQYF.